The 10 T cell receptor beta chains given below trace back to one sample, sequenced in a study of early T cells in non-severe SARS-CoV-2 infection. From the 5' RACE reads, TCRdb called clonotypes with MiXCR, one entry per CDR3 protein. The sample includes 80,000 to 100,000 distinct CDR3 sequences, 14% of them seen just once. Material for sequencing was whole blood. The source of these receptors is an adult who was a healthcare worker with PCR-confirmed SARS-CoV-2 infection or an uninfected control (not recorded which).

In its sample, this clonotype was seen a few times. This chain joins TRBV20-1 and TRBJ1-3; D unclear. CDR1 and CDR2 (germline): DFQATT, SNEGSKA (reference sequence). The CDR3 is 13 residues long. V dropped 4 bases and J dropped 0 bases, with 7 bases sitting between them. CDR3 protein: CSAIIDSGNTIYF. The DNA of the CDR3 is TGCAGTGCTATAATAGACTCTGGAAACACCATATATTTT.

This clonotype was detected ten times or more. V and J are TRBV7-9 and TRBJ2-3, with D possibly matching TRBD2 (6 bases). This CDR3 has 15 residues. V was pared by 1 base and J by 4 bases, with 12 bases between. Germline loops: CDR1 SEHNR, CDR2 FQNEAQ (reference sequence). The CDR3 is CASSLGTSSADTQYF. CDR3 sequence (DNA): TGTGCCAGCAGCTTAGGAACTAGCTCCGCAGATACGCAGTATTTT.

The sample holds a few counts of this clonotype. The chain recombines TRBV4-2 with TRBJ2-5; 8 positions agree with TRBD1. The CDR3 runs 14 residues. Germline lookup yields CDR1 LGHNA and CDR2 YNFKEQ. V lost 2 bases to trimming and J lost 4 bases; unmatched junction nucleotides: 3. CDR3 DNA sequence: TGTGCCAGCAGCCAACTTGGACAGGGAGAGACCCAGTACTTC. Translated, it gives CASSQLGQGETQYF.

The chain recombines TRBV28 with TRBJ1-4, with 9 nucleotides matching TRBD1. The V and J ends lost 6 bases and 7 bases, in that order; junction bases with no gene match: 6. The CDR3 consists of 14 residues. Germline loops: CDR1 MDHEN, CDR2 SYDVKM. The CDR3 spells CASSHRGRGEKLFF. The DNA for the CDR3 is TGTGCCAGCAGCCACAGGGGGCGAGGTGAAAAACTGTTTTTT.

This clonotype was counted a few times. This chain connects TRBV9 to TRBJ1-2, with D hard to call. Germline loops: CDR1 SGDLS, CDR2 YYNGEE. The V gene lost 0 bases and the J gene lost 6 bases, with 9 bases spanning the gap. The length of the CDR3 is 13 residues. CDR3 in DNA: TGTGCCAGCAGCGTAGCTTCAAGCGATGGCTACACCTTC. Translated: CASSVASSDGYTF.

The chain recombines TRBV2 with TRBJ2-2, with D maybe TRBD2 (5 bases). The CDR3 length is 14 residues. Germline lookup yields CDR1 SNHLY and CDR2 FYNNEI. V was cut by 11 bases and J by 2 bases, with 15 bases left in between. The chain's CDR3 is CAGSSGSNTGELFF. CDR3 DNA sequence: TGTGCCGGCTCCAGCGGCTCCAACACCGGGGAGCTGTTTTTT.

The rearrangement uses TRBV7-9 and TRBJ2-1; 9 bases line up with TRBD2. With 3 bases clipped from V and 4 bases from J, the junction kept 1 base outside the gene matches. Germline values: CDR1 SEHNR, CDR2 FQNEAQ (reference sequence). CDR3 length: 14 residues. The CDR3 DNA reads TGTGCCAGCAGCTTTAGCGGGGGTTACAATGAGCAGTTCTTC. Its protein is CASSFSGGYNEQFF.

In this sample, this clonotype turned up many times. This chain links TRBV18 with TRBJ1-4; 7 bases are a match to TRBD1. From germline, CDR1 is KGHSH and CDR2 LQKENI. With 2 bases clipped from V and 5 bases from J, the junction kept 5 bases outside the gene matches. The CDR3 has 15 amino acids. The CDR3 reads CASSPLTGINEKLFF. The CDR3 DNA reads as TGTGCCAGCTCACCATTGACAGGGATAAATGAAAAACTGTTTTTT.

This clonotype was observed a handful of times. The chain couples TRBV7-8 to TRBJ2-2; the match to TRBD2 covers 9 bases. The trim removed 8 bases at V and 4 bases at J, leaving 8 bases unmatched. The germline V gene encodes CDR1 SGHVS and CDR2 FQNEAQ. The CDR3 runs 15 residues. The CDR3 protein is CASSLLLAGTGELFF. CDR3 coding DNA: TGTGCCAGCTCGCTCTTACTAGCGGGCACCGGGGAGCTGTTTTTT.

Ten or more counts support this clonotype. This chain uses TRBV5-1 with TRBJ2-7, with D hard to call. CDR1 and CDR2 (germline): SGHRS, YFSETQ. The germline V and J ends were trimmed by 4 bases and 2 bases, with 4 bases remaining between them. CDR3 size: 11 residues. This CDR3 is CASSGTYEQYF. Written as DNA, the CDR3 is TGCGCCAGCAGCGGGACCTACGAGCAGTACTTC.